This T cell receptor beta chain was captured in a study of blood T cell repertoires in COVID-19. In the study overall: PBMCs, B-cell-depleted T cells, or T cells were the source of the cDNA or gDNA that made up the material.

The CDR3 consists of 16 residues. Germline V gives CDR1 SEHNR, CDR2 FQNEAQ (reference sequence). The trim removed 5 bases at V and 7 bases at J, leaving 13 bases unmatched. Here immunoSEQ multiplex PCR was the method, and the copy in TCRdb shows in-frame clones only, minus some. The data contain more than 200,000 clones, 65% to 85% of them seen just once; the ten biggest clones take up around 8.9%. This sequence was found in a man between 35 and 55 years old with active or convalescent COVID-19. The chain employs TRBV7-9 and TRBJ1-3; 8 nucleotides agree with TRBD1. What was sequenced was peripheral blood. CDR3 DNA: TGTGCCAGCAGCCACAACTACGCAGGGGGCCGTAACACCATATATTTT. Its protein product is CASSHNYAGGRNTIYF.